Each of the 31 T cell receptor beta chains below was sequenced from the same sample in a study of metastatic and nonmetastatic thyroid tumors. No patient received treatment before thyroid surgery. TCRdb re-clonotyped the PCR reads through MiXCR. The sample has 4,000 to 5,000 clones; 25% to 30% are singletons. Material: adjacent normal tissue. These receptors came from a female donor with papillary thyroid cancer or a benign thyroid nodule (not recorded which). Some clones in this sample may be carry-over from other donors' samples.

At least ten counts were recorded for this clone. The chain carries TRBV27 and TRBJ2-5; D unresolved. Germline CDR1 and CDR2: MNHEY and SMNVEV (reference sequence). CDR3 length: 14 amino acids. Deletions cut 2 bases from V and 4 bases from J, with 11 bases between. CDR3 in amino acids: CASSLRVYGETQYF. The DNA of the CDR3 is TGTGCCAGCAGTTTACGGGTGTATGGAGAGACCCAGTACTTC.

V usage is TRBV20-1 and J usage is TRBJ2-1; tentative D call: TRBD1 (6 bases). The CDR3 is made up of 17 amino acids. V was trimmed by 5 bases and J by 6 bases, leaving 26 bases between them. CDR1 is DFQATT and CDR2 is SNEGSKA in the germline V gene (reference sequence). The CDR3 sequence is CSARTSDTGSGFNEQFF. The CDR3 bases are TGCAGTGCTCGCACGAGTGATACAGGGTCCGGGTTCAATGAGCAGTTCTTC.

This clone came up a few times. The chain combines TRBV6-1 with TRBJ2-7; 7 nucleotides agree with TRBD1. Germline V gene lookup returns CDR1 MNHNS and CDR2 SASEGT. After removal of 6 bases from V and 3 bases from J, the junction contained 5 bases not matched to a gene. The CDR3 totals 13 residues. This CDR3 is CASSRGSNYEQYF. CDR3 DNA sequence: TGTGCCAGCAGCAGGGGGTCCAACTACGAGCAGTACTTC.

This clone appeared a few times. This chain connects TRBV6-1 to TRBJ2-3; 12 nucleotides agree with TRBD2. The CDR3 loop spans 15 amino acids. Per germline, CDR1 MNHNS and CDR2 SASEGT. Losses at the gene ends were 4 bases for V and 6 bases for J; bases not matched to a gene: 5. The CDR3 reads CASSGLAGGQDTQYF. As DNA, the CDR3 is TGTGCCAGCAGTGGGCTAGCGGGGGGGCAGGATACGCAGTATTTT.

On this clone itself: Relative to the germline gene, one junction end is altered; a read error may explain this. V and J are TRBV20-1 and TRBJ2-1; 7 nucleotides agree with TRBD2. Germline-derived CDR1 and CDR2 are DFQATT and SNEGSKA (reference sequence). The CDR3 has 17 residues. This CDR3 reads CGASGTVLGWDYNEQFF. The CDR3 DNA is TGCGGTGCTAGCGGTACAGTATTAGGCTGGGACTACAATGAGCAGTTCTTC.

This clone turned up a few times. In DNA form, the CDR3 reads TGTGCCAGTAGCCTAACGGGGGGTCAATGGGCTTTCTTT. It specifies CASSLTGGQWAFF. This chain links TRBV19 with TRBJ1-1, with TRBD1 as a possible D gene (5 bases). Germline CDR1 is LNHDA and CDR2 is SQIVND (reference sequence). Trimming shortened V by 6 bases and J by 11 bases, and 19 bases separated the two germline ends. The CDR3 is 13 residues long.

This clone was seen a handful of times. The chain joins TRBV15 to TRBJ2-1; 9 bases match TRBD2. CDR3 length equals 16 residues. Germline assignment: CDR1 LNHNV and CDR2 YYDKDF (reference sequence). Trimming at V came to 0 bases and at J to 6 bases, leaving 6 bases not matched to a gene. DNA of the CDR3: TGTGCCACCAGCAGAGAAGGACTAGCGATGGGCAATGAGCAGTTCTTC. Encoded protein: CATSREGLAMGNEQFF.

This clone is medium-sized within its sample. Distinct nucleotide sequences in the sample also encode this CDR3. CDR3 amino acids: CASSPDGNYGYTF. The CDR3 DNA follows: TGTGCCAGCAGCCCGGACGGAAACTATGGCTACACCTTC. The rearrangement links TRBV7-3 to TRBJ1-2; D is ambiguous. Trimming pared 5 bases from V and 2 bases from J, leaving 9 bases between. The CDR3 totals 13 residues. Germline CDR1 and CDR2: SGHTA and FQGTGA.

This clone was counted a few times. For the CDR3, the DNA is TGTGCCACCGGATCGACAGGGGCGAGGAACGAGCAGTACTTC. Its translation is CATGSTGARNEQYF. The chain combines TRBV24-1 with TRBJ2-7; the match to TRBD1 covers 8 bases. The V gene's germline CDR1 is KGHDR and CDR2 SFDVKD. The CDR3 runs to 14 residues. V was pared by 9 bases and J by 5 bases, with 11 bases of the junction left unmatched.

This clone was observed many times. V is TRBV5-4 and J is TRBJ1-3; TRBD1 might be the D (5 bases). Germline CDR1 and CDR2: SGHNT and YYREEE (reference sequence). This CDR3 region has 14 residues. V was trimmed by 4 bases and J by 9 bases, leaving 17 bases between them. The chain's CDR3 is CASSPGTQRGTIYF. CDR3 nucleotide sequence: TGTGCCAGCAGCCCCGGGACCCAAAGGGGCACCATATATTTT.

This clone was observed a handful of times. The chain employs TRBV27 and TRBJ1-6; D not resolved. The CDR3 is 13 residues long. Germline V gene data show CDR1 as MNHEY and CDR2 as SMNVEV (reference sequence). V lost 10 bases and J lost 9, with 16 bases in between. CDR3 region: CATRESEGSPLHF. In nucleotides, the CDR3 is TGTGCCACCCGGGAGTCAGAGGGTTCACCCCTCCACTTT.

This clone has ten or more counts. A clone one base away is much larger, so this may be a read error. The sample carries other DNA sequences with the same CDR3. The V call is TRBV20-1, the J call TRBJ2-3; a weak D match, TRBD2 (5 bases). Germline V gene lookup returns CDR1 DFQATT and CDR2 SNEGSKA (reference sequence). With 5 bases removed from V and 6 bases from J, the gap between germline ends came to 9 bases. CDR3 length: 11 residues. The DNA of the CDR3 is TGCAGTGCTCTACCGGGGGATACGCAGTATTTT. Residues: CSALPGDTQYF.

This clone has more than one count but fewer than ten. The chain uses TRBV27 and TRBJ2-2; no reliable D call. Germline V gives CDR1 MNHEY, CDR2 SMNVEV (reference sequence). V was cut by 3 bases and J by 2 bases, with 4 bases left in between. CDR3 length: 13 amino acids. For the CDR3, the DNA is TGTGCCAGCAGTTTCCCCAACACCGGGGAGCTGTTTTTT. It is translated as CASSFPNTGELFF.

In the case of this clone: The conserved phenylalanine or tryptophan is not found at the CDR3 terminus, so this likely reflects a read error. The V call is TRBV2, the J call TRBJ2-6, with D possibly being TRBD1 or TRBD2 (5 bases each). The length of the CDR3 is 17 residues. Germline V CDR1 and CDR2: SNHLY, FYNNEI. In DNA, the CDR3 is TGTGCCAGCCGACGGGGATCAGCTAGCTCTGGGGCCAACTTCCTGACTTCC. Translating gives CASRRGSASSGANFLTS.

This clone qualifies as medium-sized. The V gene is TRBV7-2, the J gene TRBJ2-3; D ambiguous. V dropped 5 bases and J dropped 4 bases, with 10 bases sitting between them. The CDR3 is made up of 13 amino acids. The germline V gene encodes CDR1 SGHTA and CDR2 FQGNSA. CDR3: CASSPQPADTQYF. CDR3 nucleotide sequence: TGTGCCAGCAGCCCCCAGCCCGCAGATACGCAGTATTTT. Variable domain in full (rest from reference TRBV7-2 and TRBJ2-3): GAGVSQSPSNKVTEKGKDVELRCDPISGHTALYWYRQSLGQGLEFLIYFQGNSAPDKSGLPSDRFSAERTGGSVSTLTIQRTQQEDSAVYLCASSPQPADTQYFGPGTRLTVL.

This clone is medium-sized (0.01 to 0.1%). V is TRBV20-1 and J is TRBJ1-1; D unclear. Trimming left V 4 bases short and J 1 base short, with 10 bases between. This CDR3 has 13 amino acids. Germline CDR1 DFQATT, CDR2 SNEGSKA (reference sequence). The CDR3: CSAITAANTEAFF. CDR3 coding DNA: TGCAGTGCTATTACCGCCGCGAACACTGAAGCTTTCTTT.

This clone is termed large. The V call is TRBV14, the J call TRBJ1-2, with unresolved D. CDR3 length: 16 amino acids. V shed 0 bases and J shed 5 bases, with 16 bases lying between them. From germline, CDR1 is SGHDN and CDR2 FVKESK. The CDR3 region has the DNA TGTGCCAGCAGCCAAGATGCGGCCTCCTTATTGTATGGCTACACCTTC. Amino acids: CASSQDAASLLYGYTF. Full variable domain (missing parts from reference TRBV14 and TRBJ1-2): EAGVTQFPSHSVIEKGQTVTLRCDPISGHDNLYWYRRVMGKEIKFLLHFVKESKQDESGMPNNRFLAERTGGTYSTLKVQPAELEDSGVYFCASSQDAASLLYGYTFGSGTRLTVV.

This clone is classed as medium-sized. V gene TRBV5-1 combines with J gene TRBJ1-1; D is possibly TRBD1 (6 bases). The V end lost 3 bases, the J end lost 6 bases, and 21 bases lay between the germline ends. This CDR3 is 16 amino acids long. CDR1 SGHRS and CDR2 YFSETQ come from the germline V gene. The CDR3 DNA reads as TGCGCCAGCAGCTCTGGAGTAGGGGGTAGTTGGGCTGAAGCTTTCTTT. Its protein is CASSSGVGGSWAEAFF.

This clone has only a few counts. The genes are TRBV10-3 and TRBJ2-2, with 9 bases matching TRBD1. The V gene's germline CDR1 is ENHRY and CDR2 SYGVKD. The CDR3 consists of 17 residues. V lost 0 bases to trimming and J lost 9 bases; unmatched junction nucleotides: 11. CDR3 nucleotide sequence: TGTGCCATCAGTGAGTCCGGGACAGGGCGGAACATTTGGGAGCTGTTTTTT. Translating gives CAISESGTGRNIWELFF.

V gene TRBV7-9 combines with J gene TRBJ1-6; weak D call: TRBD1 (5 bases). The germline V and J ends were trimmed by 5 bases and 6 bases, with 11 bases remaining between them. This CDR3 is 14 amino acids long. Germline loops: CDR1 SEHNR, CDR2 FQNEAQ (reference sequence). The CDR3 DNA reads TGTGCCAGCAGCGAAGGACAAGCTAATTCACCCCTCCACTTT. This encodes CASSEGQANSPLHF. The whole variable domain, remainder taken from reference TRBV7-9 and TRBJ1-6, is DTGVSQNPRHKITKRGQNVTFRCDPISEHNRLYWYRQTLGQGPEFLTYFQNEAQLEKSRLLSDRFSAERPKGSFSTLEIQRTEQGDSAMYLCASSEGQANSPLHFGNGTRLTVT.

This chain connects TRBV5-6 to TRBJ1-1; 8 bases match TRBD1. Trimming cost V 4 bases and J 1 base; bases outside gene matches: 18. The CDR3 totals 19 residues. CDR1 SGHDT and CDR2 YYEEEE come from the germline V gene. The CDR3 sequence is CASSLNRGGQGAGNTEAFF. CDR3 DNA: TGTGCCAGCAGCCTGAACAGGGGAGGGCAGGGGGCAGGGAACACTGAAGCTTTCTTT.

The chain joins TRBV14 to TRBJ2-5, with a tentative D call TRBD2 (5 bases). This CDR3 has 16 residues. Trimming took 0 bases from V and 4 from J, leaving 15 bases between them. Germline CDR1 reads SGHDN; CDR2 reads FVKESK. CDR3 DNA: TGTGCCAGCAGCCAAGAGTTAGGAGGTCTTGGAGAGACCCAGTACTTC. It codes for CASSQELGGLGETQYF. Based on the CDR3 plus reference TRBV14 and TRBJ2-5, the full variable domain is EAGVTQFPSHSVIEKGQTVTLRCDPISGHDNLYWYRRVMGKEIKFLLHFVKESKQDESGMPNNRFLAERTGGTYSTLKVQPAELEDSGVYFCASSQELGGLGETQYFGPGTRLLVL.

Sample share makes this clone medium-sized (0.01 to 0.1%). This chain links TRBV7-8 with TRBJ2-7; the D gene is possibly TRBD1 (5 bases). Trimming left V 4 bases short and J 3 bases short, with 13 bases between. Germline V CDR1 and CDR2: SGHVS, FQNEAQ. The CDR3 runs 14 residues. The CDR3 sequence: CASSSDKGFYEQYF. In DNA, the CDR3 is TGTGCCAGCAGCTCAGACAAGGGGTTCTACGAGCAGTACTTC.

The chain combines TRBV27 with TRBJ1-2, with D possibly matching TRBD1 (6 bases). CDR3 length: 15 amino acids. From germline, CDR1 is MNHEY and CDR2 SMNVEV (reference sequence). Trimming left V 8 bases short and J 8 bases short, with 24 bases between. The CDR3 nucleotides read TGTGCCAGCCGTTCTGTACAGGGACATTTTCGGGGCTACACCTTC. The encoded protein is CASRSVQGHFRGYTF.

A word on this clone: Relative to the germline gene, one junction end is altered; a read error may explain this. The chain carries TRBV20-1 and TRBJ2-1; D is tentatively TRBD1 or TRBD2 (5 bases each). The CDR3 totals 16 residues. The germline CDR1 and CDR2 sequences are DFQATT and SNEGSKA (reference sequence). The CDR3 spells CSAIKPSVRRDDEQSF. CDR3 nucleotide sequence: TGCAGTGCGATCAAGCCCAGCGTGAGAAGGGACGATGAGCAGTCCTTC.

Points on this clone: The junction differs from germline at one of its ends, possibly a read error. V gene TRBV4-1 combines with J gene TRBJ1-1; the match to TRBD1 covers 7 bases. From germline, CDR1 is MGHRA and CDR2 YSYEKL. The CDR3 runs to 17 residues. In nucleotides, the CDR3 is TGCGCCAGCAGCCAAGGGCTTGGGGCCCTGGGGACAGTTGAAGCTTTATTT. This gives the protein CASSQGLGALGTVEALF.

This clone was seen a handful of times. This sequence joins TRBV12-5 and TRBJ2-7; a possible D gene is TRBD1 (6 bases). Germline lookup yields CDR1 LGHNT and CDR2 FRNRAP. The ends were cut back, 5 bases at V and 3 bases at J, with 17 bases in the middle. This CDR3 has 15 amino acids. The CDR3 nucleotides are TGTGCTAGTGGTCTCACCAGAGGGGGATACTACGAGCAGTACTTC. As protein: CASGLTRGGYYEQYF.

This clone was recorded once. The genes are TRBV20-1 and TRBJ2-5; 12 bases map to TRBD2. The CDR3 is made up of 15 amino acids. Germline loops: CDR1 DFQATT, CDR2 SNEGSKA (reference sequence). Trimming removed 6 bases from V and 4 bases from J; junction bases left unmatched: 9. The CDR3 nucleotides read TGCAGTGCACACACATCTAGCGGGAGGGTAGAGACCCAGTACTTC. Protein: CSAHTSSGRVETQYF.

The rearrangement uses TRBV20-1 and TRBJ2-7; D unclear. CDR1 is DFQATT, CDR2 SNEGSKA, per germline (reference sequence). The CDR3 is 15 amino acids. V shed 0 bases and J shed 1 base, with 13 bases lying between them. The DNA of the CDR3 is TGCAGTGCTAGAGAGGGGTCAGGCAGTTCCTACGAGCAGTACTTC. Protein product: CSAREGSGSSYEQYF.

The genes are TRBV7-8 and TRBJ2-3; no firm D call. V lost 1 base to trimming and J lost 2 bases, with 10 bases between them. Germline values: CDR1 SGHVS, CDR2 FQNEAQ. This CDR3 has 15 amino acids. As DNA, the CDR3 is TGTGCCAGCAGCTTAGGGTACTACGACACAGATACGCAGTATTTT. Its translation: CASSLGYYDTDTQYF.

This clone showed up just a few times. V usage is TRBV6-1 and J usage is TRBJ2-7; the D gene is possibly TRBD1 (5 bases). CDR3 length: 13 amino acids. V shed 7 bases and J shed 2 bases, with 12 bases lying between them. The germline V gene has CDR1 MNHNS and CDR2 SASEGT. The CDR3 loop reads CASKGAPAYEQYF. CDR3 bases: TGTGCCAGCAAAGGGGCCCCCGCCTACGAGCAGTACTTC.